This is a list of T cell receptor beta chains from one sample in a study of T cell responses to AZD1222 COVID-19 vaccine. Clones were sequenced by immunoSEQ multiplex PCR, and TCRdb holds only the in-frame ones, with some missing. The sample lists tens of thousands of clones; about nine tenths were seen once. Material: peripheral blood, obtained 28 days after the second AZD1222 dose. Receptor source: an adult who received the AZD1222 COVID-19 vaccine. Each CDR3 is given with its conserved first and last residue. D genes are given only for firm matches. The listing skips clone size in some rows; elsewhere it reads once, few, many or a size class.

j_call,v_call,clone_size,d_call,cdr3_aa,cdr3_nt
TRBJ1-1,TRBV18,.,.,CASSENSGTEAFF,TGTGCCAGCTCCGAAAACTCTGGCACTGAAGCTTTCTTT
TRBJ2-6,TRBV5-1,.,.,CASSPTTLSGANVLTF,TGCGCCAGCAGCCCCACAACCCTCTCTGGGGCCAACGTCCTGACTTTC
TRBJ1-5,TRBV7-2,.,TRBD1,CASSLDRGQPQHF,TGTGCCAGCAGTCTCGACAGGGGACAGCCCCAGCATTTT
TRBJ1-2,TRBV27,once,.,CASSPGERINYGYTF,TGTGCCAGCAGTCCCGGGGAGAGAATTAACTATGGCTACACCTTC
TRBJ2-2,TRBV18,.,.,CASSPPDRPRTGELFF,TGTGCCAGCTCACCACCCGACAGGCCCAGGACCGGGGAGCTGTTTTTT
TRBJ2-7,TRBV5-1,.,.,CASSTGGYEQYF,TGCGCCAGCAGCACCGGAGGGTACGAGCAGTACTTC
TRBJ2-2,TRBV30,.,.,CAWSVGDTGELFF,TGTGCCTGGAGTGTTGGGGACACCGGGGAGCTGTTTTTT
TRBJ1-2,TRBV5-6,.,.,CASTPSSTPPYGYTF,TGTGCCAGCACCCCATCATCTACTCCGCCCTATGGCTACACCTTC
TRBJ1-2,TRBV14,.,.,CASSAPGDGYTF,TGTGCCAGCAGCGCCCCAGGGGATGGCTACACCTTC
TRBJ1-3,TRBV10-1,.,.,CASSPDASGNTIYF,TGCGCCAGCAGCCCGGACGCCTCTGGAAACACCATATATTTT
TRBJ2-5,TRBV7-9,.,.,CASSFGQAQETQYF,TGTGCCAGCAGCTTTGGACAAGCACAAGAGACCCAGTACTTC
TRBJ1-2,TRBV7-9,.,.,CASSPTEGGYGYTF,TGTGCCAGCAGCCCGACTGAGGGTGGCTATGGCTACACCTTC
TRBJ2-2,TRBV3-1/TRBV3-2,once,TRBD2,CASSQLSGRTGELFF,TGTGCCAGCAGCCAACTAAGCGGGAGAACCGGGGAGCTGTTTTTT
TRBJ1-5,TRBV30,.,.,CAWSIKGRGGDQPQHF,TGTGCCTGGAGTATTAAAGGCAGGGGTGGAGATCAGCCCCAGCATTTT
TRBJ1-3,TRBV7-6,few,.,CASSQKGHSGNTIYF,TGTGCCAGCAGCCAGAAGGGACACTCTGGAAACACCATATATTTT
TRBJ1-2,TRBV6-5,.,TRBD1,CASSLGQGRGYTF,TGTGCCAGCAGCCTCGGACAGGGGCGTGGCTACACCTTC
TRBJ2-7,TRBV12-5,few,.,CASGFGQPPYEQYF,TGTGCTAGTGGTTTCGGACAACCCCCTTACGAGCAGTACTTC
TRBJ2-3,TRBV21-1,.,.,CASSLRPSDTQYF,TGTGCCAGCAGCCTCAGGCCGTCAGATACGCAGTATTTT
TRBJ2-1,TRBV15,.,TRBD1,CATSRVRRDRGAYNEQFF,TGTGCCACCAGCAGAGTGCGCCGGGACAGGGGAGCCTACAATGAGCAGTTCTTC
TRBJ2-3,TRBV7-3,.,.,CASSHASTDTQYF,TGTGCCAGCAGCCACGCAAGCACAGATACGCAGTATTTT
TRBJ2-1,TRBV3-1/TRBV3-2,.,.,CARRGNYYNEQFF,TGTGCCAGGAGGGGGAACTACTACAATGAGCAGTTCTTC
TRBJ2-7,TRBV30,.,.,CAWSAPASEQYF,TGTGCCTGGAGTGCCCCCGCCAGCGAGCAGTACTTC
TRBJ2-7,TRBV27,.,TRBD2,CASSLFAGLAEGYEQYF,TGTGCCAGCAGTTTATTCGCCGGACTAGCGGAAGGCTACGAGCAGTACTTC
TRBJ2-5,TRBV7-2,.,.,CASSLTRTGLETQYF,TGTGCCAGCAGCCTAACCCGGACGGGACTAGAGACCCAGTACTTC
TRBJ2-7,TRBV7-2,.,.,CASANNQAYEQYF,TGTGCCAGCGCAAACAACCAAGCCTACGAGCAGTACTTC
TRBJ1-6,TRBV18,.,TRBD1,CASSKDRVDSPLHF,TGTGCCAGCTCAAAAGACAGGGTGGATTCACCCCTCCACTTT
TRBJ2-3,TRBV29-1,.,TRBD2,CSVYGLAGVADTQYF,TGCAGCGTTTATGGACTAGCGGGAGTTGCGGATACGCAGTATTTT
TRBJ1-2,TRBV4-3,.,TRBD1,CASSQQTGEVYGYTF,TGCGCCAGCAGCCAACAGACAGGGGAAGTATATGGCTACACCTTC
TRBJ1-2,TRBV27,.,TRBD1,CASSLKGPGQGYGYTF,TGTGCCAGCAGTTTAAAGGGTCCGGGACAGGGCTATGGCTACACCTTC
TRBJ2-2,TRBV13,.,TRBD1,CASSSGQGKHRGAVF,TGTGCCAGCAGCTCCGGACAGGGAAAACACCGGGGAGCTGTTTTT
TRBJ2-7,TRBV11-1,.,.,CASSVLVSYEQYF,TGTGCCAGCAGCGTCCTAGTGTCCTACGAGCAGTACTTC
TRBJ1-6,TRBV7-8,.,TRBD1,CASSQTGGYTNSPLHF,TGTGCCAGCAGCCAGACAGGGGGCTACACCAATTCACCCCTCCACTTT
TRBJ2-2,TRBV6-4,.,TRBD2,CASSDGRANTGELFF,TGTGCCAGCAGTGACGGGAGGGCGAACACCGGGGAGCTGTTTTTT
TRBJ2-1,TRBV19,.,TRBD1,CASSSRGHYDEQFF,TGTGCCAGTAGCTCCAGGGGGCATTACGATGAGCAGTTCTTC
TRBJ1-2,TRBV6-6,few,.,CASRSLRGRMSDGYTF,TGTGCCAGCAGAAGCTTGCGGGGCCGGATGTCCGATGGCTACACCTTC
TRBJ1-1,TRBV7-3,.,.,CASSRGQNTEAFF,TGTGCCAGCAGCCGTGGACAAAACACTGAAGCTTTCTTT
TRBJ1-6,TRBV2,.,TRBD1,CASRRTGESPLHF,TGTGCCAGCAGGAGGACAGGGGAATCACCCCTCCACTTT
TRBJ2-1,TRBV3-1/TRBV3-2,.,.,CASSQQVTSSEQFF,TGTGCCAGCAGCCAACAAGTCACTAGCAGTGAGCAGTTCTTC
TRBJ1-1,TRBV5-4,.,TRBD1,CASSLGTGVKGTEAFF,TGTGCCAGCAGCCTCGGGACAGGGGTAAAGGGCACTGAAGCTTTCTTT
TRBJ1-1,TRBV19,.,.,CASSKGHLNTEAFF,TGTGCCAGTAGTAAGGGGCACTTGAACACTGAAGCTTTCTTT
TRBJ1-2,TRBV7-2,.,TRBD1,CASSFSMSGGGEGYGYTF,TGTGCCAGCAGCTTTAGTATGTCCGGAGGGGGCGAAGGATATGGCTACACCTTC
TRBJ2-1,TRBV27,.,TRBD2,CASSSSGSYNEQFF,TGTGCCAGCAGTTCTAGCGGGAGCTACAATGAGCAGTTCTTC
TRBJ1-1,TRBV29-1,.,TRBD1,CSVGVNRGREAFF,TGCAGCGTCGGCGTTAACAGGGGGCGTGAAGCTTTCTTT
TRBJ1-1,TRBV6-5,.,TRBD1,CASSGTGRTEAFF,TGTGCCAGCAGCGGGACAGGGAGAACTGAAGCTTTCTTT
TRBJ2-2,TRBV5-1,.,TRBD1,CASSYRGTNTGELFF,TGCGCCAGCAGCTACAGGGGGACAAACACCGGGGAGCTGTTTTTT
TRBJ2-1,TRBV2,.,.,CASIPDSYDNNEQFF,TGTGCCAGCATTCCTGACTCATATGATAACAATGAGCAGTTCTTC
TRBJ2-1,TRBV24-1,few,.,CATSDLPEVAWFF,TGTGCCACCAGTGATTTGCCTGAGGTAGCCTGGTTCTTC
TRBJ2-7,TRBV5-1,.,.,CASRGQTYEQYF,TGCGCCAGCAGAGGACAGACCTACGAGCAGTACTTC
TRBJ2-5,TRBV7-8,.,TRBD1,CASSFPTGGEETQYF,TGTGCCAGCAGCTTCCCTACAGGGGGCGAAGAGACCCAGTACTTC
TRBJ2-3,TRBV14,.,.,CASSPHTDTQYF,TGTGCCAGCAGTCCCCACACAGATACGCAGTATTTT
TRBJ2-1,TRBV11-2,few,TRBD2,CASSLAGGPNEQFF,TGTGCCAGCAGCTTAGCGGGAGGGCCTAATGAGCAGTTCTTC
TRBJ1-1,TRBV11-2,.,.,CASSLRWGPEAFF,TGTGCCAGCAGCCTCCGATGGGGCCCTGAAGCTTTCTTT
TRBJ1-1,TRBV19,once,.,CASSNPRGGMNTEAFF,TGTGCCAGTAGTAACCCCAGGGGAGGCATGAACACTGAAGCTTTCTTT
TRBJ1-2,TRBV6-6,.,TRBD1,CASSLFGQGQYDYGYTF,TGTGCCAGCAGTCTGTTCGGACAGGGCCAGTATGACTATGGCTACACCTTC
TRBJ2-7,TRBV21-1,.,.,CASSKGGLAGDRSYEQYF,TGTGCCAGCAGCAAAGGGGGACTAGCGGGAGACCGCTCCTACGAGCAGTACTTC
TRBJ2-1,TRBV18,once,.,CASSPRGTNEQFF,TGTGCCAGCTCACCACGTGGGACAAATGAGCAGTTCTTC
TRBJ2-5,TRBV19,.,.,CASSLTSVETQYF,TGTGCCAGTAGCCTGACGAGTGTTGAGACCCAGTACTTC
TRBJ2-7,TRBV27,.,.,CASSLAGSDPSYEQYF,TGTGCCAGCAGTTTAGCGGGATCCGACCCCTCCTACGAGCAGTACTTC